These T cell receptor beta chains were read from a single sample in a study of radiotherapy plus CTLA-4 blockade in lung cancer. Profiled with immunoSEQ multiplex PCR; TCRdb holds only in-frame clones, not every one. The sample includes about 51,000 clones, about three quarters seen only once; the top ten take about 2.2%. The sample here was peripheral blood, taken from a patient treated with radiotherapy plus ipilimumab. Every receptor here comes from a human donor with non-small cell lung cancer whose response to radiotherapy plus ipilimumab could not be evaluated. Each CDR3 is given with its conserved first and last residue. D genes are given only for firm matches. Expanded clones get a size class; other rows say once, few or many, or leave the size out.

d_gene	v_gene	j_gene	abundance	CDR3aa	CDR3nt
TRBD1	TRBV2	TRBJ2-3	NA	CASSEIGQGVTDTQYF	TGTGCCAGCAGTGAAATCGGGCAGGGGGTCACAGATACGCAGTATTTT
TRBD1	TRBV7-2	TRBJ2-6	NA	CASSSRQGAGANVLTF	TGTGCCAGCAGCTCGAGACAGGGAGCTGGGGCCAACGTCCTGACTTTC
NA	TRBV19	TRBJ1-1	NA	CASSLPSGGTEAFF	TGTGCCAGTAGTCTACCCTCGGGGGGTACTGAAGCTTTCTTT
TRBD1	TRBV5-5	TRBJ2-1	NA	CASSRGQGGYNEQFF	TGTGCCAGCAGCAGGGGACAGGGAGGTTACAATGAGCAGTTCTTC
NA	TRBV29-1	TRBJ2-1	NA	CSVEVTYNEQFF	TGCAGCGTTGAAGTGACTTACAATGAGCAGTTCTTC
TRBD2	TRBV5-1	TRBJ2-3	few	CASSLVGAGGRDTQYF	TGCGCCAGCAGCTTGGTGGGCGCGGGAGGCAGGGATACGCAGTATTTT
TRBD1	TRBV7-2	TRBJ2-7	NA	CASSYRGYEQYF	TGTGCCAGCAGCTACAGGGGCTACGAGCAGTACTTC
TRBD1	TRBV6-5	TRBJ1-1	NA	CASSYSRQGAAEAFF	TGTGCCAGCAGTTACTCGAGACAGGGGGCTGCCGAAGCTTTCTTT
TRBD2	TRBV18	TRBJ2-7	NA	CASSLAGGNYEQYF	TGTGCCAGCTCACTGGCGGGGGGAAACTACGAGCAGTACTTC
TRBD1	TRBV7-6	TRBJ2-5	NA	CASSQQQGAVETQYF	TGTGCCAGCAGCCAGCAGCAGGGGGCAGTTGAGACCCAGTACTTC
TRBD1	TRBV10-3	TRBJ1-2	NA	CAISESGTGGVGYTF	TGTGCCATCAGTGAGTCGGGGACAGGGGGCGTTGGCTACACCTTC
NA	TRBV29-1	TRBJ2-7	few	CSVLKLRGTRYEQYF	TGCAGCGTTTTGAAGTTGCGGGGGACACGCTACGAGCAGTACTTC
TRBD2	TRBV7-9	TRBJ2-3	NA	CASSTSGTDTQYF	TGTGCCAGCAGCACTAGCGGCACAGATACGCAGTATTTT
TRBD2	TRBV9	TRBJ2-3	NA	CASSGREGGFVADTQYF	TGTGCCAGCAGCGGCCGTGAGGGAGGGTTCGTCGCAGATACGCAGTATTTT
TRBD1	TRBV7-9	TRBJ2-3	once	CASSFVGQSTDTQYF	TGTGCCAGCAGCTTTGTGGGACAGAGCACAGATACGCAGTATTTT
NA	TRBV4-1	TRBJ1-1	NA	CASSLGGRGTEAFF	TGCGCCAGCAGCCTTGGGGGGCGGGGGACTGAAGCTTTCTTT
TRBD1	TRBV11-3	TRBJ2-1	NA	CASSPTGGNEQFF	TGTGCCAGCAGCCCGACAGGGGGGAATGAGCAGTTCTTC
TRBD2	TRBV2	TRBJ2-1	few	CASILAGGGNEQFF	TGTGCCAGCATTCTAGCGGGAGGCGGCAATGAGCAGTTCTTC
NA	TRBV9	TRBJ1-3	NA	CASSVMGEDDSGNTIYF	TGTGCCAGCAGCGTCATGGGAGAGGACGACTCTGGAAACACCATATATTTT